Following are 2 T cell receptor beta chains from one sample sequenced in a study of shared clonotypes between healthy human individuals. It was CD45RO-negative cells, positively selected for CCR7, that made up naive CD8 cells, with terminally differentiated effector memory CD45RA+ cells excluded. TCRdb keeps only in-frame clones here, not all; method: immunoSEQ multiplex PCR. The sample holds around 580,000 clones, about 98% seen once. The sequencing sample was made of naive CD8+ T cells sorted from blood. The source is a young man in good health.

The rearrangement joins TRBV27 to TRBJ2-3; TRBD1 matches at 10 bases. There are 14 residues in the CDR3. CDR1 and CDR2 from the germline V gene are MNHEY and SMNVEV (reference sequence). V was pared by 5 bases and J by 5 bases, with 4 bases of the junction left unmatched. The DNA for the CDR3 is TGTGCCAGCAGTCCTAGGACAGGGGGAGATACGCAGTATTTT. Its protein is CASSPRTGGDTQYF.

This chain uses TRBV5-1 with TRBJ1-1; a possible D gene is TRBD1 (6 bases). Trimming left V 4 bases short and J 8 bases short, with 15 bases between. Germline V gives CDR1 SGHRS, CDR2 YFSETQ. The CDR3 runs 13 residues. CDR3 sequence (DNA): TGCGCCAGCAGCCCGGCGGGGGCGGCAGAAGCTTTCTTT. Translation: CASSPAGAAEAFF.